These T cell receptor beta chains were read from a single sample in a study of shared clonotypes between healthy human individuals. The protocol was immunoSEQ multiplex PCR, while the TCRdb copy is restricted to in-frame clones and leaves out a portion. The repertoire has about 470,000 clones, about 85% of them found once; the top ten carry around 14%. The source material was PBMCs. The receptor source for this set is a woman between 35 and 50 years old in good health. Some clones in this sample may be carry-over from other donors' samples. CDR3s include the opening cysteine and the closing phenylalanine or tryptophan. The D gene is left open where the match is weak. Size is stated for part of the rows, as once, few or many counts, or as a class when the clone is expanded.

. | TRBJ1-3 | 15 | few | TRBV28 | TGTGCCAGCAGAGGGGTTGAGGGGGCTGGAAACACCATATATTTT | CASRGVEGAGNTIYF
TRBD2 | TRBJ2-7 | 17 | . | TRBV30 | TGTGCCTGGAGTGTAGAGAGCCGAACTAGCGCCTCCTACGAGCAGTACTTC | CAWSVESRTSASYEQYF
TRBD2 | TRBJ2-7 | 16 | . | TRBV7-9 | TGTGCCAGCAGCCCCCGGGGCAGCGGGAGGCCCTACGAGCAGTACTTC | CASSPRGSGRPYEQYF
TRBD1 | TRBJ2-2 | 15 | . | TRBV10-3 | TGTGCCATCAGTGTAGGGGGCGCTTACACCGGGGAGCTGTTTTTT | CAISVGGAYTGELFF
. | TRBJ2-1 | 13 | once | TRBV6-6 | TGTGCCAGCAGTGGGTACCGAGCGTATGAGCAGTTCTTC | CASSGYRAYEQFF
. | TRBJ1-1 | 14 | once | TRBV10-3 | TGTGCCATCAGTCCCGAGGGGGGGAGCACTGAAGCTTTCTTT | CAISPEGGSTEAFF
TRBD1 | TRBJ2-5 | 16 | . | TRBV4-1 | TGCGCCAGCAGCCAGCCCTTCGGACAGGGTGCCGAGACCCAGTACTTC | CASSQPFGQGAETQYF
. | TRBJ1-1 | 16 | . | TRBV9 | TGTGCCAGCAGCGTAGCCCACAGCTTCGAGGGACGAGAAGCTTTCTTT | CASSVAHSFEGREAFF
. | TRBJ1-1 | 13 | few | TRBV28 | TGTGCCAGCAGTCAAGGGATGGACACTGAAGCTTTCTTT | CASSQGMDTEAFF
. | TRBJ1-2 | 14 | . | TRBV19 | TGTGCCAGTAGCACACCGGCCAGATACTATGGCTACACCTTC | CASSTPARYYGYTF
TRBD1 | TRBJ1-5 | 14 | . | TRBV9 | TGTGCCAGCAGCGTAGGACAGGGGAGTCAGCCCCAGCATTTT | CASSVGQGSQPQHF
. | TRBJ2-3 | 13 | . | TRBV28 | TGTGCCAGCAGTTTATCAGGGAGAGATACGCAGTATTTT | CASSLSGRDTQYF
TRBD2 | TRBJ2-3 | 14 | . | TRBV9 | TGTGCCAGCAGCGGACTAGCGGCTACAGATACGCAGTATTTT | CASSGLAATDTQYF
. | TRBJ2-1 | 15 | . | TRBV7-9 | TGTGCCAGCAGCTTAATGGCCGATACCTACAATGAGCAGTTCTTC | CASSLMADTYNEQFF
. | TRBJ1-2 | 13 | once | TRBV4-2 | TGTGCCAGCAGCCAAGATAGAAGGGGTGGCTACACCTTC | CASSQDRRGGYTF
. | TRBJ2-7 | 13 | . | TRBV30 | TGTGCCTGGAGGCGAATGGACGACTACGAGCAGTACTTC | CAWRRMDDYEQYF
. | TRBJ2-7 | 15 | . | TRBV9 | TGTGCCAGCAGCGTAGGTTCAGGGTATTCCTACGAGCAGTACTTC | CASSVGSGYSYEQYF
. | TRBJ1-4 | 16 | . | TRBV2 | TGTGCCAGCAGGGATATGGGGGCGGGAACTAATGAAAAACTGTTTTTT | CASRDMGAGTNEKLFF
TRBD2 | TRBJ2-2 | 15 | . | TRBV29-1 | TGCAGCGTCCCCAAGCGGGACCATAACACCGGGGAGCTGTTTTTT | CSVPKRDHNTGELFF
. | TRBJ2-3 | 16 | . | TRBV28 | TGTGCCAGCAACCCGGGACCTCTGTCGCGCACAGATACGCAGTATTTT | CASNPGPLSRTDTQYF
. | TRBJ1-4 | 14 | . | TRBV4-2 | TGTGCCAGCAGCCAAGATGGCCGTGATGAAAAACTGTTTTTT | CASSQDGRDEKLFF
. | TRBJ2-5 | 14 | . | TRBV7-9 | TGTGCCAGCAGCTTAGGGATGGGACAAGAGACCCAGTACTTC | CASSLGMGQETQYF
TRBD2 | TRBJ2-1 | 15 | . | TRBV28 | TGTGCCAGCAGTTTACCTAGCGGGAGAAAAAATGAGCAGTTCTTC | CASSLPSGRKNEQFF
TRBD1 | TRBJ2-1 | 14 | once | TRBV28 | TGTGCCAGCATCCTTGCAGGGGGCTGGAATGAGCAGTTCTTC | CASILAGGWNEQFF
TRBD1 | TRBJ2-2 | 14 | . | TRBV7-9 | TGTGCCAGCACCCCGGGACAGCCCACCGGGGAGCTGTTTTTT | CASTPGQPTGELFF
. | TRBJ2-2 | 15 | . | TRBV9 | TGTGCCAGCAGCGTAGCGGGAGTTAACACCGGGGAGCTGTTTTTT | CASSVAGVNTGELFF
TRBD1 | TRBJ1-1 | 16 | . | TRBV5-1 | TGCGCCAGCAGCTTGAGGCCGGGACAGGTGAACACTGAAGCTTTCTTT | CASSLRPGQVNTEAFF
TRBD1 | TRBJ1-5 | 16 | . | TRBV18 | TGTGCCAGCTCACCTCGGGACAGACCGCGGTATCAGCCCCAGCATTTT | CASSPRDRPRYQPQHF
. | TRBJ2-5 | 11 | . | TRBV29-1 | TGCAGCTACGGACTTCTAGAGACCCAGTACTTC | CSYGLLETQYF
. | TRBJ1-1 | 14 | . | TRBV6-1 | TGTGCCAGCAGGGCAAGGGTAGAATGGACTGAAGCTTTCTTT | CASRARVEWTEAFF
. | TRBJ2-7 | 15 | . | TRBV7-2 | TGTGCCAGCAGCCTCATGACAGACAGCACCTACGAGCAGTACTTC | CASSLMTDSTYEQYF
. | TRBJ1-1 | 11 | . | TRBV6-1 | TGTGCCAGCAGTCCTTTCAATGAAGCTTTCTTT | CASSPFNEAFF
. | TRBJ2-4 | 17 | . | TRBV4-3 | TGCGCCAGCAGCCAAGATCCAACAGGGATAGCCAAAAACATTCAGTACTTC | CASSQDPTGIAKNIQYF
. | TRBJ2-1 | 14 | . | TRBV9 | TGTGCCAGCAGCAAACCTCCTATAGTGTATGAGCAGTTCTTC | CASSKPPIVYEQFF
. | TRBJ1-3 | 15 | . | TRBV7-2 | TGTGCCAGCAGTCGTAGCCAAAACTCTGGAAACACCATATATTTT | CASSRSQNSGNTIYF
. | TRBJ2-1 | 14 | . | TRBV29-1 | TGCAGCGTTGAAGATCTGAGGGGGGCTGATGAGCAGTTCTTC | CSVEDLRGADEQFF
TRBD2 | TRBJ2-3 | 17 | . | TRBV5-1 | TGCGCCAGCAGCTCCCCGACTAGCGGGAGAGCTGGAGATACGCAGTATTTT | CASSSPTSGRAGDTQYF
. | TRBJ2-2 | 13 | . | TRBV11-2 | TGTGCCAGCAGCTTCGGGGAGGCCGGGGAGCTGTTTTTT | CASSFGEAGELFF